The 32 T cell receptor beta chains below all came from one sample that was sequenced in a study of cytomegalovirus exposure and HLA in healthy donors. The PCR employed 60 Vbeta primers together with 13 Jbeta primers. Generated by immunoSEQ multiplex PCR, the TCRdb table keeps only in-frame clones and is missing some. The sample includes around 200,000 clones, roughly 79% seen only once; the top ten take less than 2%. The sequenced sample consisted of PBMCs. Receptor source: a man younger than 45 in good health and CMV-seronegative.

This chain connects TRBV10-3 to TRBJ2-3; 8 bases align to TRBD2. The CDR3 has 14 residues. Germline CDR1 ENHRY, CDR2 SYGVKD. J gave up 3 bases and V 3 bases, and 2 bases lay outside the gene matches. The CDR3 protein is CAISDGRGTDTQYF. The CDR3 bases are TGTGCCATCAGTGACGGGAGGGGGACAGATACGCAGTATTTT.

A single count supports this clone. CDR3 coding DNA: TGTGCCAGCAGTGAAATCGGGTCCTACGAGCAGTACTTC. This translates into CASSEIGSYEQYF. The rearrangement uses TRBV25-1 and TRBJ2-7; no firm D call. From germline, CDR1 is MGHDK and CDR2 SYGVNS. The CDR3 is 13 amino acids. V lost 2 bases, J lost 1 base, and 6 bases lay in between.

The chain is built from TRBV27 and TRBJ2-2; 9 bases are a match to TRBD1. CDR1 and CDR2 (germline): MNHEY, SMNVEV (reference sequence). This CDR3 is 17 amino acids long. Trimming removed 5 bases from V and 1 base from J; junction bases left unmatched: 8. The DNA for the CDR3 is TGTGCCAGCAGTACACGACCGGGACAGGGGAACACCGGGGAGCTGTTTTTT. Amino acids: CASSTRPGQGNTGELFF.

The gene calls are TRBV27 and TRBJ2-5; 8 positions match TRBD1. This CDR3 is built from 14 residues. The germline CDR1 and CDR2 sequences are MNHEY and SMNVEV (reference sequence). J gave up 4 bases and V 4 bases, and 5 bases lay outside the gene matches. CDR3 in amino acids: CASSSGQGRETQYF. The CDR3 DNA reads as TGTGCCAGCAGTTCTGGACAGGGACGAGAGACCCAGTACTTC.

The J gene is TRBJ2-5, the V gene TRBV7-9; TRBD1 agrees at 8 bases. Unmatched junction bases numbered 4, after V lost 5 bases and J lost 5 bases. Germline CDR1 reads SEHNR; CDR2 reads FQNEAQ (reference sequence). CDR3 size: 13 residues. CDR3 DNA sequence: TGTGCCAGCAGCGAGACAGGGGTGGAGACCCAGTACTTC. This codes for CASSETGVETQYF.

The chain uses TRBV10-3 and TRBJ1-2, with D possibly matching TRBD1 (6 bases). Trimming stripped 2 bases from V and 5 bases from J, with 9 bases between. The CDR3 totals 13 residues. Germline CDR1 and CDR2: ENHRY and SYGVKD. CDR3 residues: CAISEGQPYGYTF. Here the CDR3 DNA reads TGTGCCATCAGTGAGGGACAGCCATATGGCTACACCTTC.

This clone was observed a handful of times. The chain links TRBV2 to TRBJ2-2, with a weak D call TRBD1 (6 bases). Germline V gene data show CDR1 as SNHLY and CDR2 as FYNNEI. The germline V and J ends were trimmed by 11 bases and 4 bases, with 11 bases remaining between them. The CDR3 covers 12 residues. CDR3 sequence: CADAGVTGELFF. The CDR3 bases are TGTGCCGACGCAGGGGTCACCGGGGAGCTGTTTTTT.

This chain uses TRBV13 with TRBJ2-1; 11 nucleotides align to TRBD2. Trimming took 5 bases from V and 5 from J; bases not matched to a gene: 8. Germline CDR1 reads PRHDT; CDR2 reads FYEKMQ (reference sequence). CDR3 size: 16 residues. The CDR3 nucleotides read TGTGCCAGCAGCCCGAGACTAGCGGGACCGGACAATGAGCAGTTCTTC. Protein: CASSPRLAGPDNEQFF. Drawing the rest from reference TRBV13 and TRBJ2-1, the complete variable domain is AAGVIQSPRHLIKEKRETATLKCYPIPRHDTVYWYQQGPGQDPQFLISFYEKMQSDKGSIPDRFSAQQFSDYHSELNMSSLELGDSALYFCASSPRLAGPDNEQFFGPGTRLTVL.

This chain connects TRBV27 to TRBJ2-7, with 12 nucleotides matching TRBD2. This CDR3 comprises 14 residues. The germline gives CDR1 MNHEY, CDR2 SMNVEV (reference sequence). V gave up 5 bases and J gave up 3 bases; unmatched junction bases: 2. The CDR3 here is CASSRGLAGYEQYF. The CDR3 nucleotides are TGTGCCAGCAGTAGGGGACTAGCGGGCTACGAGCAGTACTTC.

This chain joins TRBV14 and TRBJ2-1; D is undetermined. V lost 0 bases and J 7 bases, leaving 19 bases between the germline ends. This CDR3 is 17 amino acids long. Germline V gene lookup returns CDR1 SGHDN and CDR2 FVKESK. This CDR3 reads CASSQDRPKRAANEQFF. The CDR3 DNA sequence: TGTGCCAGCAGCCAAGATCGTCCGAAGCGCGCCGCGAATGAGCAGTTCTTC.

The CDR3 spells CASSSPTGGAGYEQYF. CDR3 in DNA: TGTGCCAGCAGCTCACCCACAGGGGGCGCGGGCTACGAGCAGTACTTC. This chain joins TRBV5-6 and TRBJ2-7; TRBD1 aligns across 9 bases. Germline values: CDR1 SGHDT, CDR2 YYEEEE. The CDR3 totals 16 residues. With V trimmed by 3 bases and J by 3 bases, 10 bases remained unmatched.

J is TRBJ1-5 and V is TRBV6-5; TRBD1 aligns across 9 bases. The CDR3 has 15 amino acids. J gave up 2 bases and V 6 bases, and 5 bases lay outside the gene matches. From germline, CDR1 is MNHEY and CDR2 SVGAGI. The CDR3 DNA follows: TGTGCCAGCAGCTCGGGACAGGGAGGCAATCAGCCCCAGCATTTT. Its translation is CASSSGQGGNQPQHF.

The chain has TRBV4-1 and TRBJ1-2; the D gene is possibly TRBD1 (5 bases). There are 14 residues in the CDR3. Germline CDR1 MGHRA, CDR2 YSYEKL. V gave up 0 bases and J gave up 4 bases, with 9 bases separating them. CDR3 in amino acids: CASSQDLQGYGYTF. The CDR3 nucleotides are TGCGCCAGCAGCCAAGATCTCCAGGGCTATGGCTACACCTTC.

The genes are TRBV28 and TRBJ1-5; TRBD1 aligns across 7 bases. The junction had 3 bases not matched to a gene; V was cut back by 1 base and J by 3 bases. Germline V CDR1 and CDR2: MDHEN, SYDVKM. The CDR3 spans 15 residues. The CDR3 region is CASSLSGGPNQPQHF. Written as DNA, the CDR3 is TGTGCCAGCAGTTTATCAGGGGGACCCAATCAGCCCCAGCATTTT.

V is TRBV5-6 and J is TRBJ2-2, with D perhaps matching TRBD1 (5 bases). V was trimmed by 2 bases and J by 4 bases, leaving 12 bases between them. The length of the CDR3 is 15 residues. The germline CDR1 and CDR2 sequences are SGHDT and YYEEEE. Here the CDR3 DNA reads TGTGCCAGCAGCTTTAGTGGACAATTCACCGGGGAGCTGTTTTTT. Protein: CASSFSGQFTGELFF.

CDR3 protein: CSVQGVTDTQYF. CDR3 nucleotides: TGCAGCGTCCAGGGGGTCACAGATACGCAGTATTTT. The rearrangement joins TRBV29-1 to TRBJ2-3; TRBD1 matches 7 bases. The CDR3 is 12 residues long. J lost 2 bases, V lost 6 bases, and 2 bases had no gene match. CDR1 and CDR2 (germline): SQVTM, ANQGSEA.

This chain joins TRBV19 and TRBJ1-2, with D possibly being TRBD1 (5 bases). Trimming took 10 bases from V and 4 from J, leaving 19 bases between them. This CDR3 contains 14 residues. Germline CDR1 is LNHDA and CDR2 is SQIVND (reference sequence). The CDR3 nucleotides are TGTGCCACCCCGTCGGGCCAGGGAGGCTATGGCTACACCTTC. It yields the protein CATPSGQGGYGYTF.

CDR3 amino acids: CASSLVGSGMSYNEQFF. Here the CDR3 DNA reads TGTGCCAGCAGCTTAGTTGGTAGCGGGATGTCGTACAATGAGCAGTTCTTC. This chain connects TRBV7-9 to TRBJ2-1, with 8 bases identical to TRBD2. CDR1 SEHNR and CDR2 FQNEAQ come from the germline V gene (reference sequence). The CDR3 runs 17 residues. The V segment lost 1 base and the J segment 4 bases; nucleotides outside the gene matches: 9. The variable domain in full, with the rest retrieved from reference TRBV7-9 and TRBJ2-1, is DTGVSQNPRHKITKRGQNVTFRCDPISEHNRLYWYRQTLGQGPEFLTYFQNEAQLEKSRLLSDRFSAERPKGSFSTLEIQRTEQGDSAMYLCASSLVGSGMSYNEQFFGPGTRLTVL.

The chain has TRBV18 and TRBJ2-3; D remains ambiguous. Germline V gene lookup returns CDR1 KGHSH and CDR2 LQKENI. This CDR3 has 11 amino acids. Deletions cut 6 bases from V and 6 bases from J, with 7 bases between. In DNA, the CDR3 is TGTGCCAGCTCCCAAGAGGATACGCAGTATTTT. Its translation: CASSQEDTQYF.

This chain uses TRBV4-2 with TRBJ2-2; 8 positions agree with TRBD2. Trimming cost V 2 bases and J 2 bases; bases outside gene matches: 13. Germline CDR1 LGHNA, CDR2 YNFKEQ. This CDR3 region has 19 residues. This CDR3 is CASSQTYSRTSRNTGELFF. The CDR3 bases are TGTGCCAGCAGCCAAACCTATTCTAGGACTAGCAGAAACACCGGGGAGCTGTTTTTT.

The V and J genes are TRBV28 and TRBJ1-5; D remains unclear. Trimming took 10 bases from V and 2 from J, leaving 9 bases between them. The CDR3 covers 12 residues. From germline, CDR1 is MDHEN and CDR2 SYDVKM. CDR3 sequence: CATKRGNQPQHF. The CDR3 DNA follows: TGTGCCACGAAGCGGGGCAATCAGCCCCAGCATTTT.

The chain employs TRBV27 and TRBJ2-5; 8 nucleotides align to TRBD1. Trimming cost V 2 bases and J 4 bases; bases outside gene matches: 9. This CDR3 is built from 16 residues. Germline V gives CDR1 MNHEY, CDR2 SMNVEV (reference sequence). CDR3 bases: TGTGCCAGCAGTTTAACGACAGGGGTGTTGGGAGAGACCCAGTACTTC. Protein: CASSLTTGVLGETQYF.

This clone was counted between two and nine times. The chain is built from TRBV6-6 and TRBJ1-1; D remains ambiguous. Trimming cost V 6 bases and J 4 bases, with 18 bases left between them. This CDR3 comprises 15 residues. Per the germline V gene, CDR1 is MNHNY and CDR2 is SVGAGI (reference sequence). DNA for the CDR3: TGTGCCAGCAGAGAACCTGATATGGTTAGCACTGAAGCTTTCTTT. Its translation: CASREPDMVSTEAFF.

The rearrangement links TRBV29-1 to TRBJ2-7; 7 nucleotides line up with TRBD2. The CDR3 runs to 12 residues. Germline CDR1 is SQVTM and CDR2 is ANQGSEA. V shed 6 bases, J shed 6 bases, and the junction held 8 bases outside the gene matches. The CDR3 protein is CSVGTKGGEQYF. CDR3 bases: TGCAGCGTAGGGACTAAGGGCGGCGAGCAGTACTTC.

The gene calls are TRBV11-3 and TRBJ2-1, with 12 bases that match TRBD1. CDR3 length equals 15 residues. The germline V gene has CDR1 SGHNT and CDR2 YENEEA. V was pared by 5 bases and J by 7 bases, with 6 bases of the junction left unmatched. CDR3 sequence (DNA): TGTGCCAGCAGCGAGAGGGACAGGGGGCTTAATGAGCAGTTCTTC. Residues: CASSERDRGLNEQFF.

The V call is TRBV27, the J call TRBJ1-2; 8 bases agree with TRBD1. The CDR3 covers 14 residues. V shed 2 bases, J shed 8 bases, and the junction held 7 bases outside the gene matches. CDR1 and CDR2 from the germline V gene are MNHEY and SMNVEV (reference sequence). The DNA for the CDR3 is TGTGCCAGCAGTTTAAGTGGACAGGGTTGGGGCTACACCTTC. Protein product: CASSLSGQGWGYTF.

This clone was recorded once. The rearrangement joins TRBV11-2 to TRBJ2-7; a weak D match, TRBD2 (6 bases). V was cut by 0 bases and J by 4 bases, with 10 bases left in between. CDR1 and CDR2 (germline): SGHAT, FQNNGV. This CDR3 has 14 amino acids. The CDR3 loop reads CASSLDQTSYEQYF. CDR3 bases: TGTGCCAGCAGCTTAGATCAGACTAGTTACGAGCAGTACTTC.

This chain uses TRBV6-1 with TRBJ2-5, with 12 positions matching TRBD2. Germline V CDR1 and CDR2: MNHNS, SASEGT. Germline trimming cut 2 bases from V and 4 bases from J; bases unmatched to any gene: 2. This CDR3 spans 15 amino acids. The CDR3 loop is CASSETSGRRETQYF. Written as DNA, the CDR3 is TGTGCCAGCAGTGAAACTAGCGGGAGGAGAGAGACCCAGTACTTC.

This clone was seen more than once but under ten times. This sequence joins TRBV29-1 and TRBJ2-3; D unresolved. Germline V gene data show CDR1 as SQVTM and CDR2 as ANQGSEA. V was trimmed by 2 bases and J by 6 bases, leaving 24 bases between them. This CDR3 comprises 17 residues. Here the CDR3 DNA reads TGCAGCGTTGAACCGCACAGAGTTGGATATGGTTTTGATACGCAGTATTTT. Translation: CSVEPHRVGYGFDTQYF.

The chain couples TRBV28 to TRBJ1-1; no reliable D call. From germline, CDR1 is MDHEN and CDR2 SYDVKM. The CDR3 runs 15 residues. V was pared by 4 bases and J by 4 bases, with 16 bases between. CDR3 coding DNA: TGTGCCAGCAGTTCCTTGGGCATCCTGGGCACTGAAGCTTTCTTT. This encodes CASSSLGILGTEAFF.

The V and J genes are TRBV2 and TRBJ2-7; the match to TRBD2 covers 7 bases. The V and J ends lost 2 bases and 1 base, in that order; junction bases with no gene match: 2. This CDR3 contains 14 residues. Germline V gene data show CDR1 as SNHLY and CDR2 as FYNNEI. In DNA form, the CDR3 reads TGTGCCAGCAGTGAACTAGCGGCATCCTACGAGCAGTACTTC. Its protein is CASSELAASYEQYF. Together with reference TRBV2 and TRBJ2-7, the CDR3 gives the full variable domain: EPEVTQTPSHQVTQMGQEVILRCVPISNHLYFYWYRQILGQKVEFLVSFYNNEISEKSEIFDDQFSVERPDGSNFTLKIRSTKLEDSAMYFCASSELAASYEQYFGPGTRLTVT.

As regards this clone: The junction departs from the called germline gene at one end, perhaps through a read error. The same CDR3 is also encoded by other DNA sequences in this sample. CDR3 residues: CASTRVVGEFKGGYTF. The CDR3 bases are TGCGCCAGCACCAGAGTCGTAGGGGAATTTAAGGGTGGCTACACCTTT. The rearrangement uses TRBV4-1 and TRBJ1-2, with TRBD1 as a possible D gene (5 bases). CDR1 is MGHRA and CDR2 is YSYEKL in the germline V gene. The CDR3 is 16 residues long.